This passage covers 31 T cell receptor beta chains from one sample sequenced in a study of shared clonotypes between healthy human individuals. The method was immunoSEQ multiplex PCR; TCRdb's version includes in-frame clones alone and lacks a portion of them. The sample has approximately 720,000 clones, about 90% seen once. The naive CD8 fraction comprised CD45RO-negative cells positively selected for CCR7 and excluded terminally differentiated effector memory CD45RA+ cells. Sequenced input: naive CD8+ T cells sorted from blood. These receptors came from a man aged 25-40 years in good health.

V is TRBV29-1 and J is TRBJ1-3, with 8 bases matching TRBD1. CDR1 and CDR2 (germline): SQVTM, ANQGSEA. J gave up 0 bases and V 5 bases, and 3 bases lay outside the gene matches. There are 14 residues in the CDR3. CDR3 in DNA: TGCAGCGTTACGACAGGGGCCTCTGGAAACACCATATATTTT. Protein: CSVTTGASGNTIYF.

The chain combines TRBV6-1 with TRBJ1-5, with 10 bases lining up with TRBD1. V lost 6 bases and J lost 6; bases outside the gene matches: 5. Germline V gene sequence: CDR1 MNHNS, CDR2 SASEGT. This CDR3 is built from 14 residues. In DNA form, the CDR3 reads TGTGCCAGCAGAGAGGACAGGGGGATTCAGCCCCAGCATTTT. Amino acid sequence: CASREDRGIQPQHF.

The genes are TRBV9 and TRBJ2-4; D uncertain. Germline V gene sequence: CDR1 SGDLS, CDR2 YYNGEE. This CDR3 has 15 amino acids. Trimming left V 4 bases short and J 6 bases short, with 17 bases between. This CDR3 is CASSLRAPPGNIQYF. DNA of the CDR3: TGTGCCAGCAGCCTCCGGGCCCCCCCCGGAAACATTCAGTACTTC.

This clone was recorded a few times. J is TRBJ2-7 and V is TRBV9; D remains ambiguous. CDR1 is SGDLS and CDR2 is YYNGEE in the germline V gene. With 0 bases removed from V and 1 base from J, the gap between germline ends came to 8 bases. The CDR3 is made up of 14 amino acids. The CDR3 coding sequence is TGTGCCAGCAGCGTAGGACGGGTATCCTACGAGCAGTACTTC. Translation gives CASSVGRVSYEQYF.

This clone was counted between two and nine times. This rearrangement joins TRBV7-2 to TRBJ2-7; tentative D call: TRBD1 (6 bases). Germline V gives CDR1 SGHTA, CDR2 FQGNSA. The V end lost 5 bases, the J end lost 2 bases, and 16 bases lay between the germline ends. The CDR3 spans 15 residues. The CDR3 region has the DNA TGTGCCAGCAGCCTCAGGGGCAGCGGCACCTACGAGCAGTACTTC. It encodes CASSLRGSGTYEQYF.

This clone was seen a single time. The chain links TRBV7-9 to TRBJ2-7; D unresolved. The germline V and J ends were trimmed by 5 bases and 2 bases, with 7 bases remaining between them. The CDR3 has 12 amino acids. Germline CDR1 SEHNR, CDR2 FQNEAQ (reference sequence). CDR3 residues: CASSPAPYEQYF. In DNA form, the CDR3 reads TGTGCCAGCAGCCCAGCACCCTACGAGCAGTACTTC. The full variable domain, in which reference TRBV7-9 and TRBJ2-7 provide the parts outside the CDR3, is DTGVSQNPRHKITKRGQNVTFRCDPISEHNRLYWYRQTLGQGPEFLTYFQNEAQLEKSRLLSDRFSAERPKGSFSTLEIQRTEQGDSAMYLCASSPAPYEQYFGPGTRLTVT.

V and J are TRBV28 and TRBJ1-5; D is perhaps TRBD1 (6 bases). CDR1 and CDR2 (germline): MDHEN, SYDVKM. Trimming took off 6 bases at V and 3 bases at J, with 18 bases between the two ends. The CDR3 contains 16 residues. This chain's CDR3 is CASSITWTDPNQPQHF. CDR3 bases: TGTGCCAGCAGCATTACCTGGACAGATCCCAATCAGCCCCAGCATTTT.

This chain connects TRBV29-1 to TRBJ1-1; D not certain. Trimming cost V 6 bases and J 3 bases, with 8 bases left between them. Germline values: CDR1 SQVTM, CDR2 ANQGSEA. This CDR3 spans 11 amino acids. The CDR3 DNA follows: TGCAGCGTCGACGGGGACACTGAAGCTTTCTTT. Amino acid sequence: CSVDGDTEAFF. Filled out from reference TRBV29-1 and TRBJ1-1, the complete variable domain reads SAVISQKPSRDICQRGTSLTIQCQVDSQVTMMFWYRQQPGQSLTLIATANQGSEATYESGFVIDKFPISRPNLTFSTLTVSNMSPEDSSIYLCSVDGDTEAFFGQGTRLTVV.

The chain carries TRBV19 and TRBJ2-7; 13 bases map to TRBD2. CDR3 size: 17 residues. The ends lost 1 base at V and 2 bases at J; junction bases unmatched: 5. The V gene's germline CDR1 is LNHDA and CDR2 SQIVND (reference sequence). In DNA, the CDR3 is TGTGCCAGTAGTATAGGACTAGCGGGAGGACGACCCTACGAGCAGTACTTC. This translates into CASSIGLAGGRPYEQYF.

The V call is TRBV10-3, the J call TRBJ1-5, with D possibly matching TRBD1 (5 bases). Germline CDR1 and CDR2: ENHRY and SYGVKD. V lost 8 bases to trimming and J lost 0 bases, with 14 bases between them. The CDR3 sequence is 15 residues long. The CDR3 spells CAIAPDSYSNQPQHF. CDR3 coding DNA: TGTGCCATCGCCCCTGACAGCTATAGCAATCAGCCCCAGCATTTT.

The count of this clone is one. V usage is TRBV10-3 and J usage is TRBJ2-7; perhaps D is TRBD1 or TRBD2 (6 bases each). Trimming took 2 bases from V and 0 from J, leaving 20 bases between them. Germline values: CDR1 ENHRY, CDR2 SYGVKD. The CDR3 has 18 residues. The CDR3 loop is CAISESPKIGGGSYEQYF. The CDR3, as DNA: TGTGCCATCAGTGAGAGCCCGAAAATAGGGGGAGGCTCCTACGAGCAGTACTTC.

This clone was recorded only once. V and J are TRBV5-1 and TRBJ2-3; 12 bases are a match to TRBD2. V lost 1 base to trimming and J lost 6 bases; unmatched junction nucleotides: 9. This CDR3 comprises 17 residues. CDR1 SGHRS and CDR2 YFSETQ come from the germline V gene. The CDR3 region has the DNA TGCGCCAGCAGCTTGTATGGTGGACTAGCGGGATCCGATACGCAGTATTTT. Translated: CASSLYGGLAGSDTQYF.

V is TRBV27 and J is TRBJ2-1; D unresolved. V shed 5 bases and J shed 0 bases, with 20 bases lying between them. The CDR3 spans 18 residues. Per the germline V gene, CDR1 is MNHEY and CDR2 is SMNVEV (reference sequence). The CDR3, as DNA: TGTGCCAGCAGTCCGACATCCCGGTTGCAGAGCTCCTACAATGAGCAGTTCTTC. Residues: CASSPTSRLQSSYNEQFF.

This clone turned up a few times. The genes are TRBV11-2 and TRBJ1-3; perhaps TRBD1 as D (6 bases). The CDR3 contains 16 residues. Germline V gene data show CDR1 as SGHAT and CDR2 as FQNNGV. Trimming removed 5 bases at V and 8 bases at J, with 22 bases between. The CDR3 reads CASSPRRTGFVDTIYF. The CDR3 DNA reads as TGTGCCAGCAGCCCCCGACGTACAGGGTTTGTGGACACCATATATTTT.

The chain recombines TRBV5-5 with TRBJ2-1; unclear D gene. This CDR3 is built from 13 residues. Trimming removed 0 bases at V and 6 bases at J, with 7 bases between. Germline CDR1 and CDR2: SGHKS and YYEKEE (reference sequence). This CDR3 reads CASSLEGINEQFF. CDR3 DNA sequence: TGTGCCAGCAGCTTGGAGGGTATCAATGAGCAGTTCTTC.

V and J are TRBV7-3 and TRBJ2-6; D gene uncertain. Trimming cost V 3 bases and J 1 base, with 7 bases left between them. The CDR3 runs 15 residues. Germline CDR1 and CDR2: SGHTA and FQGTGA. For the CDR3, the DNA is TGTGCCAGCAGCTTTCGAGAATCTGGGGCCAACGTCCTGACTTTC. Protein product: CASSFRESGANVLTF.

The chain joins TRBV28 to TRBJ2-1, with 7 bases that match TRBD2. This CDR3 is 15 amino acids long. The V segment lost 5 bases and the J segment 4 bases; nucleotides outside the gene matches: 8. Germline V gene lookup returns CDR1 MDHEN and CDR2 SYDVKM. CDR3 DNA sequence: TGTGCCAGCAGTACCGGACTAGGGCATTACAATGAGCAGTTCTTC. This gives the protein CASSTGLGHYNEQFF.

This chain's CDR3 is CASSIVTRLAGWDNEQFF. The CDR3 nucleotides are TGTGCCAGTAGTATAGTGACGAGGCTAGCCGGCTGGGACAATGAGCAGTTCTTC. The chain has TRBV19 and TRBJ2-1; the D gene is possibly TRBD2 (5 bases). CDR3 length: 18 amino acids. Germline V lookup: CDR1 LNHDA, CDR2 SQIVND (reference sequence). Trimming left V 1 base short and J 5 bases short, with 21 bases between.

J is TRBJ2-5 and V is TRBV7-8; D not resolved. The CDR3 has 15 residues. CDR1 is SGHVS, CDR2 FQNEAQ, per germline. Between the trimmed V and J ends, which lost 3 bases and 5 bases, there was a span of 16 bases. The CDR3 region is CASSFGEQASETQYF. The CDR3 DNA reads TGTGCCAGCAGCTTCGGAGAGCAGGCCTCGGAGACCCAGTACTTC.

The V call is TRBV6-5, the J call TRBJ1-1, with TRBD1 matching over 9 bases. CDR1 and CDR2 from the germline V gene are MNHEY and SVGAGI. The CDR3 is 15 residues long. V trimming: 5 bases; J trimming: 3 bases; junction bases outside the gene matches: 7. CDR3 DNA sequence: TGTGCCAGCAGTCGGGGACAGGGTTGGCACACTGAAGCTTTCTTT. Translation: CASSRGQGWHTEAFF.

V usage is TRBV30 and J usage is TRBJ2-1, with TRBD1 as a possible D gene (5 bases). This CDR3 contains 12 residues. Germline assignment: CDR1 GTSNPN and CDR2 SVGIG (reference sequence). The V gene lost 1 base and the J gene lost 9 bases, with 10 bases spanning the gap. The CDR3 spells CAWSGQGIEQFF. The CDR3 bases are TGTGCCTGGAGTGGCCAGGGAATTGAGCAGTTCTTC.

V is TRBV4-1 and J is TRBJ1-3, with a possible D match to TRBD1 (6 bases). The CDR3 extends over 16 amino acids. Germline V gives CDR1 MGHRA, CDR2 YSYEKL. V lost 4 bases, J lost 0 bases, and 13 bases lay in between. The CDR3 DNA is TGCGCCAGCAGCCCTGGGGGCCTTCCCTCTGGAAACACCATATATTTT. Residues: CASSPGGLPSGNTIYF.

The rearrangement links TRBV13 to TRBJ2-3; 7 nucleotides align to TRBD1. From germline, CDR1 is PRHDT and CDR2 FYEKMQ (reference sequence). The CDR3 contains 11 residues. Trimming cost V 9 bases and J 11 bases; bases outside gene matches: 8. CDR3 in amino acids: CASRVRDRQYF. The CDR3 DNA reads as TGTGCCAGTCGAGTCCGGGACAGGCAGTATTTT.

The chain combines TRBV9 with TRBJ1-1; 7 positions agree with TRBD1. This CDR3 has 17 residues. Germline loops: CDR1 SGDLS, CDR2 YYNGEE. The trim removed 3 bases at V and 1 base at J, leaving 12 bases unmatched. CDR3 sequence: CASSGGDTGTANTEAFF. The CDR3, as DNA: TGTGCCAGCAGCGGAGGGGATACTGGGACAGCGAACACTGAAGCTTTCTTT. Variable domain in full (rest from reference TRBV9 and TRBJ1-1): DSGVTQTPKHLITATGQRVTLRCSPRSGDLSVYWYQQSLDQGLQFLIQYYNGEERAKGNILERFSAQQFPDLHSELNLSSLELGDSALYFCASSGGDTGTANTEAFFGQGTRLTVV.

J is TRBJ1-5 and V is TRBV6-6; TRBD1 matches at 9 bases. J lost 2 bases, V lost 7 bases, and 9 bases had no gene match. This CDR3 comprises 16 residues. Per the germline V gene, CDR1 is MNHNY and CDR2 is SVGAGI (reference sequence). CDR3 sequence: CASKPGTGYGNQPQHF. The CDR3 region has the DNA TGTGCCAGCAAACCCGGGACAGGGTATGGCAATCAGCCCCAGCATTTT.

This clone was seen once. CDR3 nucleotides: TGTGCCAGCAGTTTTCTTGGCGGGAGTGTCTACGAGCAGTACTTC. Protein: CASSFLGGSVYEQYF. This chain links TRBV27 with TRBJ2-7, with TRBD2 matching 7 bases. Per germline, CDR1 MNHEY and CDR2 SMNVEV (reference sequence). The CDR3 loop spans 15 amino acids. Unmatched junction bases numbered 8, after V lost 3 bases and J lost 3 bases.

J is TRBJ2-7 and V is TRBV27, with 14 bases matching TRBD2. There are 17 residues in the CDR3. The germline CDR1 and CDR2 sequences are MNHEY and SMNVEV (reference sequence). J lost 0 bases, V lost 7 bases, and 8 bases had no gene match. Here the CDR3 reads CASKSGLAGVSSYEQYF. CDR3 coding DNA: TGTGCCAGCAAGTCGGGACTAGCGGGAGTAAGCTCCTACGAGCAGTACTTC.

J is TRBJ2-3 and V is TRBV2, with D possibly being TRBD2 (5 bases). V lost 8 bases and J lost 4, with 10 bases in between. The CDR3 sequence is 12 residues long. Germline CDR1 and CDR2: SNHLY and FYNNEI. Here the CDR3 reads CASGRVSDTQYF. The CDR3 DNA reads TGTGCCAGCGGGAGAGTCTCAGATACGCAGTATTTT.

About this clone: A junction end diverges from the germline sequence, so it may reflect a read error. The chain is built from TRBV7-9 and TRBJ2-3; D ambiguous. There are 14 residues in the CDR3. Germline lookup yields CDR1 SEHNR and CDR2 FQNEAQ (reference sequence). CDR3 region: CASSLGGDPRSPDF. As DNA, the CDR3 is TGTGCCAGCAGCTTAGGTGGGGATCCTAGGTCGCCAGATTTT.

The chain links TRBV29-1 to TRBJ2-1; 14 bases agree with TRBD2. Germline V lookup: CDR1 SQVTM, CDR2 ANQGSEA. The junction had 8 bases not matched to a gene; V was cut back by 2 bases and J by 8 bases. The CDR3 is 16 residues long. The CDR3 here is CSVENMGLAGVYEQFF. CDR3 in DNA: TGCAGCGTTGAAAATATGGGACTAGCGGGAGTGTATGAGCAGTTCTTC.

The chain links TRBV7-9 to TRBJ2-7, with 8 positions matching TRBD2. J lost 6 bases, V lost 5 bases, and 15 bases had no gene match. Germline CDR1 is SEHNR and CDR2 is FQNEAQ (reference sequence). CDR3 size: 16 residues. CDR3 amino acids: CASSISSGTRVIEQYF. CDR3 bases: TGTGCCAGCAGCATTTCGTCCGGGACTAGGGTAATCGAGCAGTACTTC.